This T cell receptor beta chain was observed in a study of blood T cell repertoires in COVID-19. Across the whole study: The United States, Italy and Spain supplied acute and convalescent COVID-19 samples.

This clone was seen just once. The germline V and J ends were trimmed by 4 bases and 0 bases, with 12 bases remaining between them. This CDR3 is 15 amino acids long. CDR1 is SGHDT, CDR2 YYEEEE, per germline. Original processing methods: Reference gene primer amplification yielded estimated nucleated cell counts. Data came from immunoSEQ multiplex PCR; TCRdb stores just in-frame clones and leaves some out. V and J calls and clone size come straight from that table; D and trimming were deduced from the DNA. The sample lists about 190,000 clones; 70% to 80% were seen once. The chain is built from TRBV5-6 and TRBJ2-3; perhaps TRBD2 as D (5 bases). The source is a man over 45 who had recovered from COVID-19. Input material: peripheral blood. This CDR3 reads CASSRKRPSTDTQYF. For the CDR3, the DNA is TGTGCCAGCAGCCGCAAGCGGCCGAGCACAGATACGCAGTATTTT.